The present T cell receptor (beta chain) was sequenced within a study of post-analysis software for immune sequencing data (dated by TCRdb to between 2015 and 2016). Study-wide context: The recorded disease courses included relapsing-remitting, secondary progressive and progressive-relapsing multiple sclerosis, and some patients had no subtype annotation. A subset of samples was prepared in parallel using single-end sample barcoding, then pooled and co-amplified after Illumina adapter ligation. The multiple sclerosis patient repertoires were compared with 11 previously published healthy control repertoires from donors aged 6 to 25 years. The investigation overall reported the following: Compared with controls, multiple sclerosis patients had significantly lower normalized Chao1 diversity, a finding suggesting substantial peripheral T-cell clonal expansion. Direct clustering with F measure showed strong co-clustering of samples prepared in the same batch, prompting a batch-effect correction. Patients showed significantly higher frequencies than controls for a handful of TRBV segments, among them TRBV5-6, TRBV5-1 and TRBV20-1. The control group was slightly older than the multiple sclerosis patient group.

The library was built by means of PCR. The sequencer was an Illumina HiSeq 2500. Unique molecular identifiers were incorporated into TCR beta cDNA libraries to reduce PCR and sequencing biases. Per 1 to 10 million input T cells, 500,000 or so cDNA molecules were obtained, such that each molecule approximated one T cell. The patient libraries were prepared and sequenced with the same protocol used for the earlier healthy control dataset. Within a given batch, samples were prepared together, multiplexed and sequenced on the same HiSeq lane. The paper's processing steps were these. MIGEC was used to process the raw barcoded reads, and molecular identifier groups with only a single read were discarded before consensus assembly and CDR3 extraction. Clonotype tables were post-analysed with VDJtools, and diversity was normalized by down-sampling all datasets to the smallest sample size. In repertoire overlap clustering, CDR3 amino acid sequences, but not nucleotide sequences, were matched to correct batch-related cross-sample contamination. TCRdb reworked the public reads: Q25 trimming with fastp, MiXCR clone assembly, productive beta chains retained. Under each unique CDR3 protein, matching rows form one entry showing the most common genes and DNA. TCRdb, not the original authors, processed these V and J calls. The table for this sample lists 250,000 to 300,000 distinct CDR3 sequences; 35% to 40% of them were counted only once. The ten largest clones add up to under 5.5% of the sample.

In the case of this clonotype: The antigen this receptor binds is unknown. Base-call qualities are not available, and no considerably larger clone is one nucleotide away.

Cut back by 6 bases and 1 base, the V and J ends lie 25 bases apart. From its cysteine to its phenylalanine, the CDR3 spans 18 amino acids. The DNA shown is the 54-base CDR3, in frame from base 1. CDR1 and CDR2, looked up from the germline V gene (reference sequence), are DFQATT and SNEGSKA. To demonstrate the VDJtools post-analysis software, TCR beta repertoires were profiled from the peripheral blood of roughly 14 young patients with multiple sclerosis. The patients with multiple sclerosis were children and adolescents between about 6 and 16 years of age. The chain was built from TRBV20-1 and TRBJ1-3; TRBD1 might be the D gene, on 5 matching bases. Sequencing was done on a sample of blood. This TCR was sampled from a girl aged 10 to 17 with multiple sclerosis. The DNA sequence is as follows: TGCAGTGCCCCACCGATCGACAGTCTAGCCCTATCTGGAAACACCATATATTTT. It specifies CSAPPIDSLALSGNTIYF.